The 32 T cell receptor beta chains below come from one sample, sequenced in a study of blood T cell repertoires in COVID-19. Libraries were prepared by immunoSEQ multiplex PCR; TCRdb keeps only in-frame clonotypes and omits some of them. The sample holds more than 300,000 clones, approximately 91% seen once. Sequencing was done on a sample of PBMCs or T cells enriched from blood (not recorded which). The receptor source for this set is a woman in her 30s who had been exposed to COVID-19.

The V and J genes are TRBV3-1 (or the pseudogene TRBV3-2) and TRBJ1-5; D possibly corresponds to TRBD1 (5 bases). Germline CDR1 LGHDT, CDR2 YNNKEL (reference sequence). Trimming removed 1 base from V and 1 base from J, with 11 bases in between. The CDR3 is 16 residues long. CDR3 coding DNA: TGTGCCAGCAGCCAAGCGGGGGTGGGAAGCAATCAGCCCCAGCATTTT. Its translation is CASSQAGVGSNQPQHF.

This chain links TRBV27 with TRBJ2-6; TRBD2 matches 8 bases. The ends lost 6 bases at V and 1 base at J; junction bases unmatched: 11. CDR1 is MNHEY, CDR2 SMNVEV, per germline (reference sequence). The CDR3 runs 18 residues. The CDR3 spells CASRPVGGGQSGANVLTF. As DNA, the CDR3 is TGTGCCAGCAGACCCGTCGGGGGGGGGCAGTCTGGGGCCAACGTCCTGACTTTC.

The J gene is TRBJ2-1, the V gene TRBV6-5; TRBD2 might be the D (6 bases). V lost 5 bases to trimming and J lost 6 bases, with 17 bases between them. This CDR3 contains 15 residues. Germline-derived CDR1 and CDR2 are MNHEY and SVGAGI. The CDR3 region is CASSTRPGTPNEQFF. DNA for the CDR3: TGTGCCAGCAGTACGAGGCCCGGGACTCCCAATGAGCAGTTCTTC.

The chain couples TRBV28 to TRBJ1-2; 12 positions match TRBD1. V was pared by 6 bases and J by 2 bases, with 4 bases of the junction left unmatched. The CDR3 totals 15 residues. Germline CDR1 reads MDHEN; CDR2 reads SYDVKM. The CDR3 sequence is CASRTGTGGNYGYTF. In nucleotides, the CDR3 is TGTGCCAGCAGAACCGGGACAGGGGGCAACTATGGCTACACCTTC.

This chain joins TRBV6-5 and TRBJ1-1; possible D gene TRBD1, 6 bases. Trimming stripped 6 bases from V and 4 bases from J, with 12 bases between. Germline V gives CDR1 MNHEY, CDR2 SVGAGI. This CDR3 contains 13 residues. This chain's CDR3 is CASRLTGTTEAFF. The CDR3 coding sequence is TGTGCCAGCAGACTTACAGGGACCACTGAAGCTTTCTTT.

The J gene is TRBJ1-2, the V gene TRBV5-5; weak D call: TRBD1 (5 bases). The CDR3 consists of 17 residues. Per the germline V gene, CDR1 is SGHKS and CDR2 is YYEKEE (reference sequence). The germline V and J ends were trimmed by 4 bases and 5 bases, with 24 bases remaining between them. The CDR3, as DNA: TGTGCCAGCAGCCTGGGAAGGCTCTTGGAGGGGCTGTATGGCTACACCTTC. The encoded protein is CASSLGRLLEGLYGYTF.

The gene calls are TRBV12-3 or TRBV12-4 and TRBJ1-1; D is unresolved. Trimming removed 8 bases at V and 6 bases at J, with 16 bases between. The CDR3 is 13 residues long. In nucleotides, the CDR3 is TGTGCCAGCTCACACCTGCGACAAGCTGAAGCTTTCTTT. This translates into CASSHLRQAEAFF.

This clone has a handful of counts. This CDR3 is also generated by other DNA sequences in the sample. The DNA of the CDR3 is TGTGCCAGCAGCCCGACAGGGAACACTGAAGCTTTCTTT. This sequence encodes CASSPTGNTEAFF. The chain combines TRBV7-9 with TRBJ1-1; D possibly corresponds to TRBD1 (6 bases). The CDR3 totals 13 residues. V was cut by 5 bases and J by 1 base, with 8 bases left in between. Germline assignment: CDR1 SEHNR and CDR2 FQNEAQ (reference sequence).

This clone occurred once. The chain employs TRBV15 and TRBJ1-5; a weak D match, TRBD1 (6 bases). The V end lost 3 bases, the J end lost 1 base, and 16 bases lay between the germline ends. Germline CDR1 is LNHNV and CDR2 is YYDKDF (reference sequence). The length of the CDR3 is 17 residues. The DNA of the CDR3 is TGTGCCACCAGCAGGGGGGCTGGGCAGGGCAGCAATCAGCCCCAGCATTTT. It encodes CATSRGAGQGSNQPQHF.

This clone was recorded only once. The gene calls are TRBV30 and TRBJ2-1; TRBD2 matches at 12 bases. The length of the CDR3 is 16 residues. Germline loops: CDR1 GTSNPN, CDR2 SVGIG (reference sequence). With 4 bases clipped from V and 5 bases from J, the junction kept 9 bases outside the gene matches. The CDR3 DNA follows: TGTGCCTGGATCAGCCGACTAGCGGGGGAGGACAATGAGCAGTTCTTC. Translation: CAWISRLAGEDNEQFF.

The chain joins TRBV10-3 to TRBJ1-1, with TRBD1 as a possible D gene (5 bases). Germline lookup yields CDR1 ENHRY and CDR2 SYGVKD. Trimming pared 9 bases from V and 1 base from J, leaving 12 bases between. The CDR3 has 13 amino acids. The CDR3 bases are TGTGCCATTTCTCCCGGGGGGAACACTGAAGCTTTCTTT. It translates to CAISPGGNTEAFF.

V is TRBV18 and J is TRBJ1-1; TRBD1 matches at 7 bases. V shed 5 bases, J shed 4 bases, and the junction held 4 bases outside the gene matches. The germline CDR1 and CDR2 sequences are KGHSH and LQKENI. This CDR3 is 13 amino acids long. Here the CDR3 DNA reads TGTGCCAGCTCAACCTCAGGGGGCACTGAAGCTTTCTTT. Its translation is CASSTSGGTEAFF. The entire variable domain, with the rest obtained from reference TRBV18 and TRBJ1-1, is as follows: NAGVMQNPRHLVRRRGQEARLRCSPMKGHSHVYWYRQLPEEGLKFMVYLQKENIIDESGMPKERFSAEFPKEGPSILRIQQVVRGDSAAYFCASSTSGGTEAFFGQGTRLTVV.

This clone was counted once. The chain combines TRBV7-8 with TRBJ1-2; a weak D match, TRBD1 (6 bases). With 5 bases removed from V and 3 bases from J, the gap between germline ends came to 10 bases. The CDR3 has 13 residues. CDR1 and CDR2 from the germline V gene are SGHVS and FQNEAQ. The CDR3 is CASSPTGHYGYTF. For the CDR3, the DNA is TGTGCCAGCAGCCCGACAGGTCACTATGGCTACACCTTC.

The CDR3 here is CASSPRDRGVGYTF. The CDR3 coding sequence is TGTGCCAGCAGCCCCCGGGACAGGGGGGTTGGCTACACCTTC. The rearrangement joins TRBV3-1 (or the pseudogene TRBV3-2) to TRBJ1-2; 11 nucleotides align to TRBD1. Germline CDR1 is LGHDT and CDR2 is YNNKEL (reference sequence). The CDR3 covers 14 residues. Germline trimming cut 4 bases from V and 7 bases from J; bases unmatched to any gene: 5.

The chain recombines TRBV4-3 with TRBJ2-5, with 10 positions matching TRBD2. From germline, CDR1 is LGHNA and CDR2 YSLEER. The CDR3 sequence is 19 residues long. V shed 2 bases, J shed 1 base, and the junction held 13 bases outside the gene matches. In DNA, the CDR3 is TGCGCCAGCAGCCAAAAAATCCCAACTAGCGGGGCCACCCAAGAGACCCAGTACTTC. Encoded protein: CASSQKIPTSGATQETQYF.

The V and J genes are TRBV15 and TRBJ1-1; D is possibly TRBD1 (5 bases). Germline V gives CDR1 LNHNV, CDR2 YYDKDF (reference sequence). This CDR3 spans 16 amino acids. Trimming took off 0 bases at V and 1 base at J, with 12 bases between the two ends. CDR3 loop: CATSRDPGLWNTEAFF. For the CDR3, the DNA is TGTGCCACCAGCAGAGACCCAGGGTTATGGAACACTGAAGCTTTCTTT.

The J gene is TRBJ1-4, the V gene TRBV24-1, with D maybe TRBD1 (6 bases). There are 15 residues in the CDR3. Germline assignment: CDR1 KGHDR and CDR2 SFDVKD. The V and J ends lost 2 bases and 6 bases respectively, with 12 bases between them. CDR3 amino acids: CATSDSKKGDEKLFF. The CDR3 bases are TGTGCCACCAGTGATTCGAAAAAGGGGGATGAAAAACTGTTTTTT.

The gene calls are TRBV5-4 and TRBJ1-1; perhaps TRBD1 as D (5 bases). The CDR3 contains 14 residues. CDR1 is SGHNT, CDR2 YYREEE, per germline (reference sequence). V was cut by 4 bases and J by 3 bases, with 13 bases left in between. The CDR3 region has the DNA TGTGCCAGCAGCCGGGGGAGAGGGGACACTGAAGCTTTCTTT. The encoded protein is CASSRGRGDTEAFF.

This chain links TRBV9 with TRBJ1-3, with no clear D. This CDR3 region has 15 residues. Trimming took 2 bases from V and 0 from J, leaving 9 bases between them. Germline assignment: CDR1 SGDLS and CDR2 YYNGEE. The CDR3: CASSVRSSSGNTIYF. CDR3 in DNA: TGTGCCAGCAGCGTTAGGAGTAGCTCTGGAAACACCATATATTTT.

The chain carries TRBV5-5 and TRBJ1-5; D not certain. Trimming took off 1 base at V and 7 bases at J, with 12 bases between the two ends. The CDR3 contains 14 residues. Germline-derived CDR1 and CDR2 are SGHKS and YYEKEE (reference sequence). This CDR3 reads CASSLSGSRQPQHF. CDR3 bases: TGTGCCAGCAGCTTGTCTGGGAGTCGACAGCCCCAGCATTTT.

The V call is TRBV4-1, the J call TRBJ1-4, with TRBD1 matching 7 bases. CDR3 length: 15 residues. The germline gives CDR1 MGHRA, CDR2 YSYEKL. Trimming removed 9 bases from V and 5 bases from J; junction bases left unmatched: 12. The CDR3 sequence: CASSGQAARNEKLFF. The CDR3 DNA is TGCGCCAGTTCCGGACAGGCCGCGAGGAATGAAAAACTGTTTTTT.

The rearrangement links TRBV9 to TRBJ2-7; 9 positions match TRBD2. The CDR3 runs 16 residues. The V gene's germline CDR1 is SGDLS and CDR2 YYNGEE. The V and J ends lost 3 bases and 5 bases, in that order; junction bases with no gene match: 12. This CDR3 reads CASSDPFAGGRNEQYF. CDR3 nucleotides: TGTGCCAGCAGCGACCCCTTTGCGGGGGGGAGGAACGAGCAGTACTTC. Full variable domain (rest looked up from reference TRBV9 and TRBJ2-7): DSGVTQTPKHLITATGQRVTLRCSPRSGDLSVYWYQQSLDQGLQFLIQYYNGEERAKGNILERFSAQQFPDLHSELNLSSLELGDSALYFCASSDPFAGGRNEQYFGPGTRLTVT.

This sequence joins TRBV11-2 and TRBJ1-2; D is undetermined. The CDR3 runs to 13 residues. V was cut by 8 bases and J by 6 bases, with 16 bases left in between. Germline values: CDR1 SGHAT, CDR2 FQNNGV. Here the CDR3 reads CASQIEPGDGYTF. The CDR3 bases are TGTGCCAGCCAAATCGAGCCCGGGGATGGCTACACCTTC.

The rearrangement links TRBV24-1 to TRBJ2-3; 15 positions agree with TRBD2. The V segment lost 9 bases and the J segment 6 bases; nucleotides outside the gene matches: 9. Germline V gene sequence: CDR1 KGHDR, CDR2 SFDVKD. CDR3 length equals 16 residues. The CDR3 nucleotides read TGTGCCACCTCAAATCCGGGACTAGCGGGGGGCGATACGCAGTATTTT. Protein sequence: CATSNPGLAGGDTQYF.

V gene TRBV19 combines with J gene TRBJ1-5; D not resolved. The V gene's germline CDR1 is LNHDA and CDR2 SQIVND (reference sequence). The V gene lost 5 bases and the J gene lost 3 bases, with 8 bases spanning the gap. This CDR3 region has 13 residues. The CDR3 sequence is CASSDLPNQPQHF. CDR3 coding DNA: TGTGCCAGTAGTGACTTGCCCAATCAGCCCCAGCATTTT.

This clone was detected only a few times. This chain joins TRBV6-2 or TRBV6-3 and TRBJ2-3; TRBD2 matches at 7 bases. V lost 2 bases and J lost 1; bases outside the gene matches: 21. Germline loops: CDR1 MNHEY, CDR2 SVGEGT. The CDR3 contains 21 residues. The CDR3 DNA follows: TGTGCCAGCAGTTACCCCCTGAGGACGGATAGTGCAGGGAGGGGCACAGATACGCAGTATTTT. Its protein product is CASSYPLRTDSAGRGTDTQYF.

The chain uses TRBV6-5 and TRBJ2-5; D is perhaps TRBD1 (5 bases). The CDR3 loop spans 14 amino acids. Germline V gene sequence: CDR1 MNHEY, CDR2 SVGAGI. The V end was cut by 8 bases, the J end by 0 bases, with 13 bases between. CDR3 protein: CASRGQMYQETQYF. CDR3 coding DNA: TGTGCCAGCCGAGGACAAATGTACCAAGAGACCCAGTACTTC.

The rearrangement joins TRBV4-1 to TRBJ2-7; 8 nucleotides line up with TRBD1. This CDR3 region has 14 residues. The junction had 2 bases not matched to a gene; V was cut back by 1 base and J by 3 bases. The germline CDR1 and CDR2 sequences are MGHRA and YSYEKL. The CDR3 bases are TGCGCCAGCAGCCAAGCGGACAGGGACTACGAGCAGTACTTC. Translation: CASSQADRDYEQYF.

The chain links TRBV4-1 to TRBJ1-2; 8 bases are shared with TRBD1. The germline V gene has CDR1 MGHRA and CDR2 YSYEKL. The CDR3 is 13 amino acids. J was trimmed by 7 bases and V by 7 bases; bases with no gene match: 8. The CDR3 coding sequence is TGCGCCAGCACGGGCGGACAGGGCTTTGGCTACACCTTC. It encodes CASTGGQGFGYTF.

The chain joins TRBV6-5 to TRBJ1-4; 8 positions agree with TRBD1. Germline assignment: CDR1 MNHEY and CDR2 SVGAGI. The CDR3 sequence is 14 residues long. V gave up 11 bases and J gave up 10 bases; unmatched junction bases: 15. This CDR3 reads CAVRGTGEERKLFF. CDR3 DNA sequence: TGTGCCGTAAGAGGGACAGGAGAAGAGCGAAAACTGTTTTTT.

The genes are TRBV11-2 and TRBJ2-7, with D hard to call. Germline lookup yields CDR1 SGHAT and CDR2 FQNNGV. V lost 0 bases and J lost 5, with 8 bases in between. The CDR3 extends over 13 amino acids. The CDR3 loop reads CASSLENYDEQYF. The CDR3 DNA is TGTGCCAGCAGCTTAGAGAACTACGACGAGCAGTACTTC.

CDR3 bases: TGTGCCAGCACTCCCGGGACAGTCAATCAACCCCAGCATTTT. Protein product: CASTPGTVNQPQHF. The V call is TRBV21-1, the J call TRBJ1-5; the DNA was not compared with TRBD1, the D call given in the table. TRBV21-1 is designated a pseudogene. There are 14 residues in the CDR3.